Listed below are T cell receptor beta chains from one sample, sequenced in a study of T cell responses to AZD1222 COVID-19 vaccine. TCRdb's copy holds only in-frame clones and misses some; the assay was immunoSEQ multiplex PCR. The table has about 96,000 clones, about nine tenths seen once. The specimen was peripheral blood, collected on day 0 of AZD1222 vaccination. All receptors come from an adult in good health. Each CDR3 is given with its conserved first and last residue. D genes are given only for firm matches. The size field is filled for only some rows; it gives once, few, many or a size class.

CDR3 protein: CASSQLSPGTGVNTGELFF
CDR3 DNA: TGTGCCAGCAGCCAACTAAGCCCCGGGACAGGGGTCAACACCGGGGAGCTGTTTTTT
clone size: NA
J gene: TRBJ2-2
D gene: TRBD1
V gene: TRBV3-1/TRBV3-2

CDR3 protein: CASSDPHSPLHF
CDR3 DNA: TGTGCCAGCAGTGACCCCCATTCACCCCTCCACTTT
clone size: NA
J gene: TRBJ1-6
D gene: NA
V gene: TRBV6-4

CDR3 protein: CASSGSGGVANYGYTF
CDR3 DNA: TGTGCCAGCAGCGGGAGTGGAGGGGTGGCTAACTATGGCTACACCTTC
clone size: NA
J gene: TRBJ1-2
D gene: NA
V gene: TRBV9

CDR3 protein: CASSLGPGGSVQFF
CDR3 DNA: TGCGCCAGCAGCTTGGGGCCCGGGGGGAGTGTGCAGTTCTTC
clone size: NA
J gene: TRBJ2-1
D gene: TRBD2
V gene: TRBV5-1

CDR3 protein: CASSMTFTGELFF
CDR3 DNA: TGTGCCAGCAGTATGACCTTCACCGGGGAGCTGTTTTTT
clone size: NA
J gene: TRBJ2-2
D gene: NA
V gene: TRBV12-3/TRBV12-4

CDR3 protein: CASSSSSSGANVLTF
CDR3 DNA: TGTGCCAGCAGCTCATCAAGCTCTGGGGCCAACGTCCTGACTTTC
clone size: NA
J gene: TRBJ2-6
D gene: NA
V gene: TRBV11-1

CDR3 protein: CASSYFHPTGIKSLVIETFF
CDR3 DNA: TGTGCCAGCAGTTACTTCCATCCGACAGGGATAAAATCTTTGGTTATTGAAACTTTCTTT
clone size: once
J gene: TRBJ1-1
D gene: TRBD1
V gene: TRBV6-2/TRBV6-3

CDR3 protein: CASSQFLYINYGYTF
CDR3 DNA: TGTGCCAGCAGCCAATTCCTTTACATTAACTATGGCTACACCTTC
clone size: NA
J gene: TRBJ1-2
D gene: NA
V gene: TRBV3-1/TRBV3-2

CDR3 protein: CAISEGGVSSPLHF
CDR3 DNA: TGTGCCATCAGTGAGGGGGGAGTGTCATCACCCCTCCACTTT
clone size: NA
J gene: TRBJ1-6
D gene: NA
V gene: TRBV10-3

CDR3 protein: CASGFVSGGAYEQFF
CDR3 DNA: TGTGCTAGTGGTTTCGTTAGCGGGGGGGCCTATGAGCAGTTCTTC
clone size: NA
J gene: TRBJ2-1
D gene: TRBD2
V gene: TRBV12-5

CDR3 protein: CASSQGDRDYGYTF
CDR3 DNA: TGTGCCAGCAGCCAAGGGGACAGAGATTATGGCTACACCTTC
clone size: NA
J gene: TRBJ1-2
D gene: TRBD1
V gene: TRBV3-1/TRBV3-2

CDR3 protein: CASSINPQGRAFF
CDR3 DNA: TGTGCCAGTAGTATAAACCCCCAGGGACGGGCTTTCTTT
clone size: NA
J gene: TRBJ1-1
D gene: NA
V gene: TRBV19

CDR3 protein: CASKPGQGVNEQYF
CDR3 DNA: TGTGCCAGCAAACCGGGACAGGGTGTCAACGAGCAGTACTTC
clone size: NA
J gene: TRBJ2-7
D gene: TRBD1
V gene: TRBV5-5

CDR3 protein: CASSFQTGVVYETQYF
CDR3 DNA: TGTGCCAGCTCCTTTCAAACGGGAGTAGTCTACGAGACCCAGTACTTC
clone size: NA
J gene: TRBJ2-5
D gene: NA
V gene: TRBV18

CDR3 protein: CASSLGVPTGALNEQFF
CDR3 DNA: TGTGCCAGCAGCTTAGGGGTCCCAACGGGGGCCCTCAATGAGCAGTTCTTC
clone size: NA
J gene: TRBJ2-1
D gene: NA
V gene: TRBV7-8

CDR3 protein: CASSQNFGGYNEQFF
CDR3 DNA: TGTGCCAGCAGCCAAAATTTTGGAGGGTACAATGAGCAGTTCTTC
clone size: NA
J gene: TRBJ2-1
D gene: NA
V gene: TRBV3-1/TRBV3-2

CDR3 protein: CASSLGIKRAYEQYF
CDR3 DNA: TGTGCCAGCAGCTTGGGGATAAAAAGAGCCTACGAGCAGTACTTC
clone size: NA
J gene: TRBJ2-7
D gene: NA
V gene: TRBV5-6

CDR3 protein: CSATGPDLEKLFF
CDR3 DNA: TGCAGCGCGACAGGACCGGACCTGGAAAAACTGTTTTTT
clone size: NA
J gene: TRBJ1-4
D gene: NA
V gene: TRBV29-1

CDR3 protein: CASSVNPRTGSYEQYF
CDR3 DNA: TGTGCCAGCAGCGTAAATCCCCGTACAGGGAGCTACGAGCAGTACTTC
clone size: NA
J gene: TRBJ2-7
D gene: NA
V gene: TRBV9

CDR3 protein: CASSPTGQPYGYTF
CDR3 DNA: TGTGCCAGCTCACCAACCGGACAGCCCTATGGCTACACCTTC
clone size: NA
J gene: TRBJ1-2
D gene: NA
V gene: TRBV18

CDR3 protein: CASSESAGVNTEAFF
CDR3 DNA: TGTGCCAGCAGTGAATCGGCCGGGGTGAACACTGAAGCTTTCTTT
clone size: NA
J gene: TRBJ1-1
D gene: NA
V gene: TRBV6-1

CDR3 protein: CASSLAGNYGYTF
CDR3 DNA: TGTGCCAGCAGCTTAGCAGGGAACTATGGCTACACCTTC
clone size: NA
J gene: TRBJ1-2
D gene: NA
V gene: TRBV11-2

CDR3 protein: CASSPLSGFTGELFF
CDR3 DNA: TGTGCCAGCAGTCCACTCTCAGGGTTCACCGGGGAGCTGTTTTTT
clone size: NA
J gene: TRBJ2-2
D gene: NA
V gene: TRBV2

CDR3 protein: CASSLAHSTSSYEQYF
CDR3 DNA: TGTGCCAGCAGCTTAGCCCATTCCACTAGCTCCTACGAGCAGTACTTC
clone size: once
J gene: TRBJ2-7
D gene: NA
V gene: TRBV7-2

CDR3 protein: CASSDDHGDEQFF
CDR3 DNA: TGTGCCAGTAGCGACGACCATGGGGATGAGCAGTTCTTC
clone size: NA
J gene: TRBJ2-1
D gene: NA
V gene: TRBV19

CDR3 protein: CASSYSRAGGSEKLFF
CDR3 DNA: TGTGCCAGCAGTTACTCGAGGGCAGGGGGTTCTGAAAAACTGTTTTTT
clone size: NA
J gene: TRBJ1-4
D gene: TRBD1
V gene: TRBV6-5

CDR3 protein: CASSRPGSYNSPLHF
CDR3 DNA: TGTGCCAGCAGCCGACCAGGGTCCTATAATTCACCCCTCCACTTT
clone size: NA
J gene: TRBJ1-6
D gene: NA
V gene: TRBV28

CDR3 protein: CASSLGFTSATDTQYF
CDR3 DNA: TGTGCCAGCAGCTTAGGCTTCACTAGCGCCACAGATACGCAGTATTTT
clone size: NA
J gene: TRBJ2-3
D gene: TRBD2
V gene: TRBV13

CDR3 protein: CASSLVTRWAEQYF
CDR3 DNA: TGCGCCAGCAGCTTGGTAACAAGGTGGGCCGAGCAGTACTTC
clone size: NA
J gene: TRBJ2-7
D gene: NA
V gene: TRBV5-1